The present T cell receptor beta chain was sequenced within a study of cytomegalovirus exposure and HLA in healthy donors. Study-wide results and limits: Later genetic work tied a missense DCLRE1C variant to beta-chain V and J trimming. Later findings reportedly placed an Asian-associated ancestry cluster below the 666-donor mean for N-insertions. TCR beta chains numbering about 160 were designated cytomegalovirus-associated.

On this clone itself: Its antigen is unidentified.

Use of 60 Vbeta and 13 Jbeta primers characterized the PCR. Method: immunoSEQ multiplex PCR; TCRdb's copy keeps in-frame clones and lacks some. The data hold fewer than 200,000 clones, with approximately 72% observed a single time. Trimming left V 3 bases short and J 2 bases short, with 9 bases between. CDR3 size: 14 residues. The V gene's germline CDR1 is WNHNN and CDR2 SYGVQD (reference sequence). The V and J genes are TRBV10-1 and TRBJ2-3; D unresolved. The source is a human donor in good health. Sequenced sample: PBMCs. The CDR3 region is CASSDRQDTDTQYF. The CDR3 DNA is TGCGCCAGCAGTGACAGGCAAGACACAGATACGCAGTATTTT.